The clone carrying this T cell receptor (beta chain) was recorded once. This entry belongs to a study of blood T cell repertoires in COVID-19. Study-wide context: The analysed material was cDNA or gDNA that came from T cells, B-cell-depleted T cells, or PBMCs.

Germline CDR1 and CDR2: MNHNY and SVGAGI (reference sequence). V lost 1 base to trimming and J lost 4 bases; unmatched junction nucleotides: 9. The CDR3 is 16 residues long. Sequencing was performed with immunoSEQ multiplex PCR; in TCRdb, only in-frame clones are kept and a portion is missing. The sample lists 200,000 or so clones, around three quarters seen once, with 15% to 20% in the top ten. The V gene is TRBV6-6, the J gene TRBJ2-5; 7 nucleotides match TRBD2. This clonotype originated in a man between 60 and 70 years old with active or convalescent COVID-19. The sequenced material came from peripheral blood. The CDR3 here is CASSYWGRGDGETQYF. The CDR3 bases are TGTGCCAGCAGTTACTGGGGTCGGGGGGACGGAGAGACCCAGTACTTC.